Below are 19 T cell receptor beta chains sequenced from a single sample in a study of regulatory T cells in long-lasting Graves disease (dated by TCRdb to 2020 to 2023). Preparation of the library involved multiplex PCR. Sequencing used an Illumina HiSeq 4000. To build TCR beta libraries, CDR3 regions were amplified by Arm-PCR using iRepertoire HTBI primers. The public reads were reanalyzed by TCRdb: fastp trimming at Q25, MiXCR alignment, in-frame beta chains only. Identical CDR3 protein sequences are pooled into one entry, listed with their most common genes and DNA. The table for this sample lists around 430,000 distinct CDR3 sequences; approximately 23% of them were counted only once. Jointly, the top ten make up around 13% of the sample. Per the publication, the time point label means: persistent/refractory GD, antithyroid drugs over 5 years with positive TRAb. RNA was extracted from PBMCs in TRIzol for both TCR sequencing and RNA sequencing.

The specimen was peripheral blood mononuclear cells (PBMCs), collected when the disease was refractory, from a patient treated with antithyroid drugs. Source of these receptors: a female donor with Graves disease.

This clonotype was seen many times. CDR3: CASSMGVRNYGYTF. The CDR3 DNA sequence: TGTGCCAGTAGTATGGGCGTCCGGAACTATGGCTACACCTTC. The chain employs TRBV19 and TRBJ1-2; no definite D call. This CDR3 contains 14 residues. Trimming took off 3 bases at V and 2 bases at J, with 10 bases between the two ends. Germline CDR1 LNHDA, CDR2 SQIVND (reference sequence).

This clonotype has a handful of counts. The rearrangement joins TRBV12-3 or TRBV12-4 to TRBJ2-5; D gene unclear. The CDR3 extends over 18 amino acids. V was shortened by 1 base and J by 4 bases, with 22 bases between the two germline ends. CDR3 bases: TGTGCCAGCAGTTTAGGGTCTTATGGAGCGAAGTCCAGAGAGACCCAGTACTTC. It translates to CASSLGSYGAKSRETQYF.

This clonotype was found many times. J is TRBJ2-5 and V is TRBV10-3; 10 bases are a match to TRBD1. Trimming cost V 3 bases and J 0 bases; bases outside gene matches: 7. The CDR3 spans 17 residues. The germline gives CDR1 ENHRY, CDR2 SYGVKD. Here the CDR3 DNA reads TGTGCCATCAGTGAAGGCCCGGGACAGGGGAACCAAGAGACCCAGTACTTC. The encoded protein is CAISEGPGQGNQETQYF.

This clonotype was found a few times. Written as DNA, the CDR3 is TGCGCCAGCAGCGCTACTCTGGGGAGATATGAAGCTTTCTTT. The encoded protein is CASSATLGRYEAFF. The rearrangement joins TRBV5-1 to TRBJ1-1, with unresolved D. This CDR3 has 14 residues. V was trimmed by 4 bases and J by 7 bases, leaving 17 bases between them. CDR1 and CDR2 from the germline V gene are SGHRS and YFSETQ.

This chain uses TRBV5-5 with TRBJ2-3; D unclear. The CDR3 spans 13 residues. V was shortened by 4 bases and J by 4 bases, with 10 bases between the two germline ends. From germline, CDR1 is SGHKS and CDR2 YYEKEE (reference sequence). CDR3 in DNA: TGTGCCAGCAGCCGCGACTGGTCAGATACGCAGTATTTT. This codes for CASSRDWSDTQYF. The full variable domain, its missing parts supplied by reference TRBV5-5 and TRBJ2-3, is DAGVTQSPTHLIKTRGQQVTLRCSPISGHKSVSWYQQVLGQGPQFIFQYYEKEERGRGNFPDRFSARQFPNYSSELNVNALLLGDSALYLCASSRDWSDTQYFGPGTRLTVL.

This clonotype was seen repeatedly, ten times or more. The chain recombines TRBV7-2 with TRBJ1-1; tentative D call: TRBD1 (5 bases). This CDR3 is 15 amino acids long. V was shortened by 5 bases and J by 2 bases, with 15 bases between the two germline ends. Germline values: CDR1 SGHTA, CDR2 FQGNSA. The CDR3 here is CASSQTGLGNTEAFF. CDR3 DNA: TGTGCCAGCAGCCAGACGGGACTGGGAAACACTGAAGCTTTCTTT.

V is TRBV7-2 and J is TRBJ1-5, with 8 nucleotides matching TRBD1. Germline V gene data show CDR1 as SGHTA and CDR2 as FQGNSA. The CDR3 length is 15 residues. Trimming took 5 bases from V and 7 from J; bases not matched to a gene: 10. The CDR3 spells CASSLRQGFNQPQHF. The CDR3 DNA reads TGTGCCAGCAGCCTTCGACAGGGGTTTAACCAGCCCCAGCATTTT.

This clonotype occurred many times. The chain carries TRBV29-1 and TRBJ2-7; 10 positions agree with TRBD1. Germline CDR1 reads SQVTM; CDR2 reads ANQGSEA. The CDR3 contains 13 residues. Trimming at V came to 6 bases and at J to 7 bases, leaving 9 bases not matched to a gene. The CDR3 sequence is CSVTDRGNGEQYF. The CDR3 DNA reads as TGCAGCGTAACGGACAGGGGGAACGGGGAGCAGTACTTC.

This clonotype was found many times. The genes are TRBV19 and TRBJ1-1; D may be TRBD1 (5 bases). CDR3 length: 14 amino acids. V gave up 1 base and J gave up 1 base, with 7 bases separating them. CDR1 is LNHDA, CDR2 SQIVND, per germline (reference sequence). The CDR3 region is CASSIAQENTEAFF. CDR3 nucleotides: TGTGCCAGTAGTATAGCACAGGAGAACACTGAAGCTTTCTTT. Using reference TRBV19 and TRBJ1-1 for the parts outside the CDR3, the full variable domain is DGGITQSPKYLFRKEGQNVTLSCEQNLNHDAMYWYRQDPGQGLRLIYYSQIVNDFQKGDIAEGYSVSREKKESFPLTVTSAQKNPTAFYLCASSIAQENTEAFFGQGTRLTVV.

The chain couples TRBV12-3 or TRBV12-4 to TRBJ1-5; the D is unclear. Trimming left V 1 base short and J 3 bases short, with 16 bases between. The CDR3 totals 17 residues. CDR3 region: CASSLVLRAYTNQPQHF. In DNA, the CDR3 is TGTGCCAGCAGTTTAGTTCTGCGGGCATATACCAATCAGCCCCAGCATTTT.

This clonotype was observed a few times. The chain employs TRBV7-2 and TRBJ2-2; 7 nucleotides agree with TRBD1. Per the germline V gene, CDR1 is SGHTA and CDR2 is FQGNSA. With 6 bases clipped from V and 6 bases from J, the junction kept 7 bases outside the gene matches. This CDR3 has 14 residues. Here the CDR3 reads CASSPAQGSGELFF. CDR3 DNA: TGTGCCAGCAGTCCCGCACAGGGGTCCGGGGAGCTGTTTTTT.

V gene TRBV20-1 combines with J gene TRBJ1-2; D not resolved. CDR3 length equals 12 residues. CDR1 is DFQATT, CDR2 SNEGSKA, per germline (reference sequence). V was cut by 5 bases and J by 4 bases, with 11 bases left in between. The CDR3 nucleotides read TGCAGTGCTTCGAAGGGTGGCTATGGCTACACCTTC. Translating it yields CSASKGGYGYTF.

This clonotype came up a few times. This chain links TRBV5-1 with TRBJ1-2; D is unresolved. CDR1 and CDR2 from the germline V gene are SGHRS and YFSETQ. The CDR3 covers 13 residues. The V gene lost 0 bases and the J gene lost 6 bases, with 9 bases spanning the gap. CDR3 nucleotide sequence: TGCGCCAGCAGCTTGGACGTCCTTGATGGCTACACCTTC. It is translated as CASSLDVLDGYTF.

The chain joins TRBV4-3 to TRBJ1-1, with D possibly matching TRBD1 (5 bases). V lost 4 bases, J lost 1 base, and 16 bases lay in between. Per the germline V gene, CDR1 is LGHNA and CDR2 is YSLEER. This CDR3 comprises 16 residues. Here the CDR3 reads CASSPQGYKKNTEAFF. For the CDR3, the DNA is TGCGCCAGCAGCCCCCAGGGATACAAAAAGAACACTGAAGCTTTCTTT.

This clonotype came up many times. The chain carries TRBV3-1 and TRBJ2-5; D may be TRBD2 (5 bases). The germline V and J ends were trimmed by 6 bases and 4 bases, with 12 bases remaining between them. CDR1 LGHDT and CDR2 YNNKEL come from the germline V gene (reference sequence). The CDR3 runs 13 residues. The CDR3 region is CASRDSVGETQYF. The DNA for the CDR3 is TGTGCCAGCAGAGATAGCGTGGGAGAGACCCAGTACTTC.

V and J are TRBV12-5 and TRBJ1-2; D is perhaps TRBD1 (5 bases). Trimming took 1 base from V and 1 from J, leaving 13 bases between them. The CDR3 loop spans 16 amino acids. Germline V gives CDR1 LGHNT, CDR2 FRNRAP. The CDR3 sequence: CASGLGPRGRNYGYTF. In DNA form, the CDR3 reads TGTGCTAGTGGTTTGGGCCCAAGGGGACGTAACTATGGCTACACCTTC.

The rearrangement uses TRBV20-1 and TRBJ1-6, with D possibly matching TRBD1 (5 bases). V shed 0 bases and J shed 0 bases, with 9 bases lying between them. Germline assignment: CDR1 DFQATT and CDR2 SNEGSKA (reference sequence). The CDR3 has 16 residues. The CDR3 region is CSAREGGSSYNSPLHF. The CDR3 nucleotides read TGCAGTGCTAGAGAGGGGGGGAGCTCCTATAATTCACCCCTCCACTTT.

The rearrangement links TRBV11-2 to TRBJ2-1, with 7 bases aligning to TRBD1. Germline CDR1 SGHAT, CDR2 FQNNGV. The CDR3 has 15 residues. V lost 1 base to trimming and J lost 4 bases; unmatched junction nucleotides: 4. The CDR3 region is CASSLGGTAYNEQFF. CDR3 bases: TGTGCCAGCAGCTTAGGTGGGACAGCTTACAATGAGCAGTTCTTC.

This clonotype was counted at least ten times. The genes are TRBV2 and TRBJ1-5; D gene uncertain. CDR3 length: 14 residues. Trimming removed 8 bases from V and 0 bases from J, with 11 bases in between. The germline gives CDR1 SNHLY, CDR2 FYNNEI. CDR3 residues: CASGGAHSNQPQHF. CDR3 DNA sequence: TGTGCCAGCGGAGGAGCCCATAGCAATCAGCCCCAGCATTTT.